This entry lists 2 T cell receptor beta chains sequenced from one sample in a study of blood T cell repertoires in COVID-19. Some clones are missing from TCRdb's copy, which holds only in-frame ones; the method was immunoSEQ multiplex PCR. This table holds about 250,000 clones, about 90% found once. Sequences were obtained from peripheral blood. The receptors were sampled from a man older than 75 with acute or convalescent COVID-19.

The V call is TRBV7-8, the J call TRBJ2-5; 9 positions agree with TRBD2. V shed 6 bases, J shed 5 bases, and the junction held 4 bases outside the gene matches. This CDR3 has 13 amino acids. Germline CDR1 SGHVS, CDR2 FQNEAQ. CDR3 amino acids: CASRQRGVETQYF. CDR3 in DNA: TGTGCCAGCAGGCAGCGGGGGGTCGAGACCCAGTACTTC.

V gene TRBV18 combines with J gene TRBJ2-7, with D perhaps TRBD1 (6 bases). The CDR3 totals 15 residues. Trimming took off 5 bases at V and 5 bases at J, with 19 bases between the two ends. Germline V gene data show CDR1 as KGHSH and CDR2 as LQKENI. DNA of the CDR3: TGTGCCAGCTCATATGATAGGGCAGGGGTACACGAGCAGTACTTC. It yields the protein CASSYDRAGVHEQYF.